This T cell receptor beta chain appears in the sequencing data of a study of CD8+CD57+ T cells in acquired aplastic anemia. Overall study context: Sorted CD4+ and CD8+ cells yielded DNA averaging about 3.1 ug. CD4+ reads averaged about 10.8 million in healthy donors. Study-wide results and limits: Twenty-nine CD8+ CDR3 sequences were shared between patients and controls.

Genomic DNA was employed as the template in profiling TCR beta VDJ and CDR3. Each CDR3 protein gets one entry after TCRdb re-called the reads with MiXCR. The sample holds about 190,000 distinct CDR3 sequences; about half are singletons and the top ten take about 16%. This clonotype has just one count. No antigen is known for it. The conserved phenylalanine or tryptophan normally closing the CDR3 is absent here, so this likely arose from a read error. After removal of 2 bases from V and 8 bases from J, the junction contained 4 bases not matched to a gene. Germline V gene lookup returns CDR1 SNHLY and CDR2 FYNNEI. This CDR3 region has 13 residues.

This rearrangement joins TRBV2 to TRBJ1-2; TRBD1 aligns across 8 bases. The origin of this receptor is a human donor in good health, serving as a control. Specimen: sorted CD4+, CD8+, or CD8+CD57+ T cells (not recorded which) from PBMCs. The CDR3 coding sequence is TGTGCCAGCAGTGAACAGGGGGCGGGAGGCTACACCTCC. Its translation: CASSEQGAGGYTS.